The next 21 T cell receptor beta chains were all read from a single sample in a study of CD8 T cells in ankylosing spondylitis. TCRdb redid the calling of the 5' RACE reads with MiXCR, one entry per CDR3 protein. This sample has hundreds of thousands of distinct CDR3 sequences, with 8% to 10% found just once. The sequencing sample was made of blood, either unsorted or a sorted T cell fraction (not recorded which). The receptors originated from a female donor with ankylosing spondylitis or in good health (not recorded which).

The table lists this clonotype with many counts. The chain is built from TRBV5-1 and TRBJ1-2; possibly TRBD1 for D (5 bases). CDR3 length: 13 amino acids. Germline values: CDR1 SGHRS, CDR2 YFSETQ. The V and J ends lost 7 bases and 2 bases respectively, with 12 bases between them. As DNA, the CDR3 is TGCGCCAGCGGGGACTTACTGAACTATGGCTACACCTTC. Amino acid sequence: CASGDLLNYGYTF.

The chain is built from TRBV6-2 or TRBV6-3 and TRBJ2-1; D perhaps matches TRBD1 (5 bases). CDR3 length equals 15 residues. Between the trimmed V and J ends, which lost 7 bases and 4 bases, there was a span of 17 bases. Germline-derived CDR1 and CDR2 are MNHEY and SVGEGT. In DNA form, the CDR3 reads TGTGCCAGCACCCCTTCCCGCGACAGATACAATGAGCAGTTCTTC. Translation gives CASTPSRDRYNEQFF.

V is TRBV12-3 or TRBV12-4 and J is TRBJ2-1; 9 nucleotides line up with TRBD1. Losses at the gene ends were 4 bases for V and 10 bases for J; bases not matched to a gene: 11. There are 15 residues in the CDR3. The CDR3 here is CASSSWGQGYGEQFF. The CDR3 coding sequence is TGTGCCAGCAGTTCTTGGGGACAGGGATATGGCGAGCAGTTCTTC.

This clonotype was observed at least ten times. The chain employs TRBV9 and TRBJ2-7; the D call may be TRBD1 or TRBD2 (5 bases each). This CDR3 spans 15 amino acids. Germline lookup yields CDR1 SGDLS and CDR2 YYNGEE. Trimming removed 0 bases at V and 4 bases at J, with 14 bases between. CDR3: CASSVAGAGWYEQYF. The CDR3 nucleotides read TGTGCCAGCAGCGTAGCTGGGGCGGGCTGGTACGAGCAGTACTTC.

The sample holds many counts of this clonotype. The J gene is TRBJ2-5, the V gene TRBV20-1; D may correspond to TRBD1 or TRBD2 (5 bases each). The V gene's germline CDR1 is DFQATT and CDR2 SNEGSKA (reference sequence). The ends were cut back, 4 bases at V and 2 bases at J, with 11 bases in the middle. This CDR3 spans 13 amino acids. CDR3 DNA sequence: TGCAGTGCTATGTTGGGGGTTCAAGAGACCCAGTACTTC. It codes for CSAMLGVQETQYF.

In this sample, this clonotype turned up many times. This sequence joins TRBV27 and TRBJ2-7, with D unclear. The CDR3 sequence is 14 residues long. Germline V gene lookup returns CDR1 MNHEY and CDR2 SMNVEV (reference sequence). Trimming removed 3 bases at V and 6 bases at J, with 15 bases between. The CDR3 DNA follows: TGTGCCAGCAGTTTCGTCCCCCTCGTTGGCGAGCAGTACTTC. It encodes CASSFVPLVGEQYF.

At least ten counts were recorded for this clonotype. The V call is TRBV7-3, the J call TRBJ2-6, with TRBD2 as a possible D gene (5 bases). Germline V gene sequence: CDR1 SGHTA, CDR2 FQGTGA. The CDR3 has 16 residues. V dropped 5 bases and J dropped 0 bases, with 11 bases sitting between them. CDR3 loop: CASSPHGDSGANVLTF. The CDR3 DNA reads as TGTGCCAGCAGCCCCCACGGGGACTCTGGGGCCAACGTCCTGACTTTC. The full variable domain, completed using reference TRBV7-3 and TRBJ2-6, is GAGVSQTPSNKVTEKGKYVELRCDPISGHTALYWYRQSLGQGPEFLIYFQGTGAADDSGLPNDRFFAVRPEGSVSTLKIQRTERGDSAVYLCASSPHGDSGANVLTFGAGSRLTVL.

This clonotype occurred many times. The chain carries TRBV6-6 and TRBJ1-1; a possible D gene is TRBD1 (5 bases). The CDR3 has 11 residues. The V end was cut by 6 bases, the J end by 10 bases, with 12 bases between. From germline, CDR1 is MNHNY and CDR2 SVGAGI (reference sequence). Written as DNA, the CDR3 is TGTGCCAGCAGCAGGGAATCCGGAGCTTTCTTT. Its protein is CASSRESGAFF.

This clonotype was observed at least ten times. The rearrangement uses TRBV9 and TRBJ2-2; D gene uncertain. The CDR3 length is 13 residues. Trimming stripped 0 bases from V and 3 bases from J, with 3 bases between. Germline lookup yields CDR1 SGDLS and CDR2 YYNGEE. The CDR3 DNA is TGTGCCAGCAGCGTAGCTGACACCGGGGAGCTGTTTTTT. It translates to CASSVADTGELFF.

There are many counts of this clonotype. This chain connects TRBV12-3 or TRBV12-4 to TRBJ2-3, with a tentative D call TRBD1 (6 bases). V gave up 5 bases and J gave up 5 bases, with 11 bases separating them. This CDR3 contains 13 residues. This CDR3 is CASSPKGQDTQYF. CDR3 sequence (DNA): TGTGCCAGCAGTCCGAAGGGACAAGATACGCAGTATTTT.

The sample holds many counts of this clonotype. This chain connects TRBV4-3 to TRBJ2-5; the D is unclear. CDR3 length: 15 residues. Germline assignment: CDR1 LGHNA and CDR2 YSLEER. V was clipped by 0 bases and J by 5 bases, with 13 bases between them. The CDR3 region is CASSQDFRSPETQYF. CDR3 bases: TGCGCCAGCAGCCAAGATTTCCGAAGTCCCGAGACCCAGTACTTC.

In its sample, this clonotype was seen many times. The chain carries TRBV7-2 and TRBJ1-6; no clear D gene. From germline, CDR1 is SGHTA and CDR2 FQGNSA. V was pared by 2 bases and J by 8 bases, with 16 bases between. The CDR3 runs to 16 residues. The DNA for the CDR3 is TGTGCCAGCAGCTTAAGGGCCGGGTGGGTGGATTCACCCCTCCACTTT. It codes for CASSLRAGWVDSPLHF.

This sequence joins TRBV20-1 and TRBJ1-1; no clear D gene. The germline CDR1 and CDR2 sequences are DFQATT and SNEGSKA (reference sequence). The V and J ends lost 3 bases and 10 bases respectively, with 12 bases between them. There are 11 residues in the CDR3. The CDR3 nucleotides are TGCAGTGCTAGTTTTGAGGGTGTAGCTTTCTTT. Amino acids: CSASFEGVAFF.

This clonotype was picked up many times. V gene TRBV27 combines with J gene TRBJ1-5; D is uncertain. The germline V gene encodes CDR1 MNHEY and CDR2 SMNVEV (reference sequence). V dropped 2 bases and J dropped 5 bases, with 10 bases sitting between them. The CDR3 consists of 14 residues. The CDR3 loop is CASSLKRSYQPQHF. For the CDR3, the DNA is TGTGCCAGCAGTTTAAAGAGGTCGTATCAGCCCCAGCATTTT.

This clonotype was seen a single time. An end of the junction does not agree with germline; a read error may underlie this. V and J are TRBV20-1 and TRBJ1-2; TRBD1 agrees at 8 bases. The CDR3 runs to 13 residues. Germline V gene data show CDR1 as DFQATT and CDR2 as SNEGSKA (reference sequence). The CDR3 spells CSVRDRNNCGYTF. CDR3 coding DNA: TGCAGTGTGCGGGACAGGAACAACTGTGGCTACACCTTC.

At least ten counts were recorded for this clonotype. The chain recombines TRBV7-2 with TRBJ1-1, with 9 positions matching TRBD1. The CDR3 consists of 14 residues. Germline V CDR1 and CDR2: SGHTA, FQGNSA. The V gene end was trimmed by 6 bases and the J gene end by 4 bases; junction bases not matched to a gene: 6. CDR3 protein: CASRTRQGGTEAFF. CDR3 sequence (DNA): TGTGCCAGCAGGACTAGACAGGGGGGCACTGAAGCTTTCTTT.

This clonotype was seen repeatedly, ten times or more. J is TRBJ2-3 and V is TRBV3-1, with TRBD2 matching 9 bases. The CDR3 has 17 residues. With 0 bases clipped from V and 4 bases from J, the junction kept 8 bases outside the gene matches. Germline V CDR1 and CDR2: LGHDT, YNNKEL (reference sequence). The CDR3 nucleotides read TGTGCCAGCAGCCAAGATCGGGGTAGCGGGAGAGCAGATACGCAGTATTTT. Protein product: CASSQDRGSGRADTQYF.

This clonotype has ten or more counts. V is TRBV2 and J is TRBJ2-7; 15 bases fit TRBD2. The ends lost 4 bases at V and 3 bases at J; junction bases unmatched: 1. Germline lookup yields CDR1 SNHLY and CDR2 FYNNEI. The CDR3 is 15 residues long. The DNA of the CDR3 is TGTGCCAGCAGTGGGGGACTAGCGGGAGGCTACGAGCAGTACTTC. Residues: CASSGGLAGGYEQYF.

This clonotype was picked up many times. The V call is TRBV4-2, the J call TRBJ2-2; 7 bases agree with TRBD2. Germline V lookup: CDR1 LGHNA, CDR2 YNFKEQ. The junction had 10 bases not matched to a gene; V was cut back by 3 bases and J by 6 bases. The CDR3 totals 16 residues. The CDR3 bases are TGTGCCAGCAGCCACATAAGACTAGCATCGGCCGGGGAGCTGTTTTTT. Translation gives CASSHIRLASAGELFF.

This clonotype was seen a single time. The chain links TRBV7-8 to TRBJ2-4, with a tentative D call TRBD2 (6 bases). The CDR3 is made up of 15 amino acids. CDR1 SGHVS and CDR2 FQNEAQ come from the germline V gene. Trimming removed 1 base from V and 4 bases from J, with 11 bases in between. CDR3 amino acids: CASSLGGTQKNIQYF. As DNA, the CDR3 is TGTGCCAGCAGCTTAGGGGGGACTCAAAAAAACATTCAGTACTTC.

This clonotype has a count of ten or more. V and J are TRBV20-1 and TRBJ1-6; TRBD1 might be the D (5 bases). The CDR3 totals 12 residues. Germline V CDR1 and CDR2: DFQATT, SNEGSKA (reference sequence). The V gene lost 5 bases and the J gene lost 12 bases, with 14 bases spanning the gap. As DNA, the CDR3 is TGCAGTGCTGACCGGTCGGGGCTACCCCTCCACTTT. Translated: CSADRSGLPLHF.